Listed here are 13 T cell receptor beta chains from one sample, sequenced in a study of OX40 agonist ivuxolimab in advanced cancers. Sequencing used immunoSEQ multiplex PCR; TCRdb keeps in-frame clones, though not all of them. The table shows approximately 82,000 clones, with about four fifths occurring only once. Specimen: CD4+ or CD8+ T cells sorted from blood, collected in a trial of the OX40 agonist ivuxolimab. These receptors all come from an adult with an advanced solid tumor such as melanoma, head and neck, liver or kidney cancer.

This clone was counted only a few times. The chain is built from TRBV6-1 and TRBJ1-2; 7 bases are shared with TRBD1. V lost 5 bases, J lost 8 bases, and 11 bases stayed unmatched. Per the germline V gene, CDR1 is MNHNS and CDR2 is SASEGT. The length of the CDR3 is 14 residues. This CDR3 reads CASSQMDRQRGYTF. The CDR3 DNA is TGTGCCAGCAGTCAGATGGACAGGCAAAGGGGCTACACCTTC.

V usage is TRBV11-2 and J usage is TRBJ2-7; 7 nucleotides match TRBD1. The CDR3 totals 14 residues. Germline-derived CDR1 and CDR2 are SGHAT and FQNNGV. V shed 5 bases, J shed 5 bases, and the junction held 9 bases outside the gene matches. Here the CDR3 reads CASSPVTGVDEQYF. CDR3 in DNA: TGTGCCAGCAGCCCTGTTACAGGGGTCGACGAGCAGTACTTC.

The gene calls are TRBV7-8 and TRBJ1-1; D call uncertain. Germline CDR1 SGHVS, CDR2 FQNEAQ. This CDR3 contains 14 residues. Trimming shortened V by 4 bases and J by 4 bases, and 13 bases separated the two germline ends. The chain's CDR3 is CASSSEGIITEAFF. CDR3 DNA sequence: TGTGCCAGCAGCTCGGAAGGGATCATCACTGAAGCTTTCTTT.

CDR3 bases: TGTGCCAGCAGTCTCGCCGGGACAGGGGCCGCTGGGGGCTACACCTTC. It encodes CASSLAGTGAAGGYTF. The chain has TRBV6-6 and TRBJ1-2; 10 nucleotides align to TRBD1. V shed 5 bases, J shed 8 bases, and the junction held 14 bases outside the gene matches. Germline V CDR1 and CDR2: MNHNY, SVGAGI (reference sequence). The CDR3 runs to 16 residues.

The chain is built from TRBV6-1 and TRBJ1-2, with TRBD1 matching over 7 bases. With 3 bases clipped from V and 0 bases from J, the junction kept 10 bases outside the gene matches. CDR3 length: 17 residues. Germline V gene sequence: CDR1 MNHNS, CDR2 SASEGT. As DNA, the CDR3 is TGTGCCAGCAGTGAGGGACCCCCCGGGACAGCTAACTATGGCTACACCTTC. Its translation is CASSEGPPGTANYGYTF.

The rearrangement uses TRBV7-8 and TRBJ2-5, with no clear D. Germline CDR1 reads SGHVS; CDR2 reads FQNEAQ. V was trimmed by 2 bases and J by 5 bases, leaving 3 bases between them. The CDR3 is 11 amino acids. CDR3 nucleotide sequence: TGTGCCAGCAGCTTAACGGAGACCCAGTACTTC. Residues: CASSLTETQYF.

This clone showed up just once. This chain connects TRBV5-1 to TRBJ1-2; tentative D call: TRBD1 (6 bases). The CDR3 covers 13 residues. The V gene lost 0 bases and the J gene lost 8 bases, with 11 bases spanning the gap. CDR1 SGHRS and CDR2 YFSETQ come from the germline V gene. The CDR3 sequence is CASSLEGGAGYTF. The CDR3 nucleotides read TGCGCCAGCAGCTTGGAGGGGGGCGCAGGCTACACCTTC. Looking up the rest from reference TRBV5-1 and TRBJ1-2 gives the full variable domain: KAGVTQTPRYLIKTRGQQVTLSCSPISGHRSVSWYQQTPGQGLQFLFEYFSETQRNKGNFPGRFSGRQFSNSRSEMNVSTLELGDSALYLCASSLEGGAGYTFGSGTRLTVV.

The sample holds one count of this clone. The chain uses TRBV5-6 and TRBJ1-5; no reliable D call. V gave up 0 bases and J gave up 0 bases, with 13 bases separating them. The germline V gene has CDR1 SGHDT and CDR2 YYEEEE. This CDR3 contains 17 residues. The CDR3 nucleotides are TGTGCCAGCAGCTTGGCCGCGGGTAACAATAGCAATCAGCCCCAGCATTTT. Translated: CASSLAAGNNSNQPQHF.

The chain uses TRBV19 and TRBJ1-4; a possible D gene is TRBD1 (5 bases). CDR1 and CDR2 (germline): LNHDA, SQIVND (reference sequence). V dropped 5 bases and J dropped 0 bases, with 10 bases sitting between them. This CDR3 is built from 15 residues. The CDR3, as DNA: TGTGCCAGTAGTGGGACCCCGGCAACTAATGAAAAACTGTTTTTT. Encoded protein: CASSGTPATNEKLFF.

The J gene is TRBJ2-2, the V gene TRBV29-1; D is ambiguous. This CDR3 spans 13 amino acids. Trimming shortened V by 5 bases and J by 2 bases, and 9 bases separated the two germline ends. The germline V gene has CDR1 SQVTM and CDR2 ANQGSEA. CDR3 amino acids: CSVIGRNTGELFF. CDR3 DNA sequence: TGCAGCGTTATTGGCAGAAACACCGGGGAGCTGTTTTTT.

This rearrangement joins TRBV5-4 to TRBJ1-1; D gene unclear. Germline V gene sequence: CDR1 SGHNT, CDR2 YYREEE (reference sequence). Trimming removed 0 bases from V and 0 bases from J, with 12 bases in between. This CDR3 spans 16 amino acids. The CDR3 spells CASSLVAEVMNTEAFF. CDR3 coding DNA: TGTGCCAGCAGCTTGGTGGCAGAGGTAATGAACACTGAAGCTTTCTTT.

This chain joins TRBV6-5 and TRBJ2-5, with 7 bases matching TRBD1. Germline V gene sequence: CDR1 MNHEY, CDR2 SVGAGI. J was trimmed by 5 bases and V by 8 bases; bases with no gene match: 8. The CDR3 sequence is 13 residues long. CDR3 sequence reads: CASGNRGRETQYF. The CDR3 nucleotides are TGTGCCAGCGGTAACAGGGGTCGGGAGACCCAGTACTTC.

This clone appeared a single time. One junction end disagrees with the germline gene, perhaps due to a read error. CDR3 DNA: TGCGCCAGCAGTCCCGGGCCCCGGGGTACGCAGTATTTT. This sequence encodes CASSPGPRGTQYF. This sequence joins TRBV6-9 and TRBJ2-3; TRBD2 is a possible D gene (5 bases). The CDR3 is 13 residues long. Germline loops: CDR1 MNHGY, CDR2 SVAAGI.